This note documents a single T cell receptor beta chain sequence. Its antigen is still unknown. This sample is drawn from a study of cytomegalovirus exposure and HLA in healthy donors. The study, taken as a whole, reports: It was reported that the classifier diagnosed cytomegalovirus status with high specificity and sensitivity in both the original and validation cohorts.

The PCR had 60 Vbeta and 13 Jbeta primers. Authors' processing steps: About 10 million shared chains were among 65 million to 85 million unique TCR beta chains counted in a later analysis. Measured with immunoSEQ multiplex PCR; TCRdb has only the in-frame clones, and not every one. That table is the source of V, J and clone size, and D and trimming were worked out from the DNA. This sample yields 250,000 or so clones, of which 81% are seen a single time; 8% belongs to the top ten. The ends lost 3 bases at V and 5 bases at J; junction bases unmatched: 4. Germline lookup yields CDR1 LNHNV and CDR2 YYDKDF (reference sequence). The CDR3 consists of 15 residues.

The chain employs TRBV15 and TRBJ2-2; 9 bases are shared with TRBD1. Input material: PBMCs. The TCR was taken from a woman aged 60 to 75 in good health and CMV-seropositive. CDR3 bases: TGTGCCACCAGCAGGGGACAGGGAGATACCGGGGAGCTGTTTTTT. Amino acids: CATSRGQGDTGELFF.